The 15 T cell receptor beta chains presented below share a single source sample, sequenced in a study of blood T cell repertoires in COVID-19. Only in-frame clones appear in the TCRdb table, and some are missing; sequencing was by immunoSEQ multiplex PCR. Among 50,000 to 65,000 clones listed, approximately 86% were seen once. The sequencing sample was made of peripheral blood. These receptors were obtained from a man in his 70s with acute or convalescent COVID-19.

The J gene is TRBJ2-5, the V gene TRBV5-1; 7 bases line up with TRBD1. This CDR3 is 15 amino acids long. Trimming took 0 bases from V and 4 from J; bases not matched to a gene: 6. Germline values: CDR1 SGHRS, CDR2 YFSETQ. The CDR3 reads CASSLALQGIETQYF. CDR3 DNA sequence: TGCGCCAGCAGCTTGGCCCTACAGGGGATAGAGACCCAGTACTTC.

This clone was seen once. The sample holds other DNA sequences that translate to the same CDR3. The rearrangement joins TRBV5-1 to TRBJ2-7; 8 nucleotides align to TRBD1. The CDR3 has 15 residues. Unmatched junction bases numbered 4, after V lost 0 bases and J lost 2 bases. The germline V gene has CDR1 SGHRS and CDR2 YFSETQ. CDR3 region: CASSLGTGPAYEQYF. The CDR3 bases are TGCGCCAGCAGCTTGGGGACAGGGCCCGCCTACGAGCAGTACTTC.

The V call is TRBV5-6, the J call TRBJ2-1, with D possibly TRBD2 on 6 matching bases. V was cut by 1 base and J by 5 bases, with 13 bases left in between. The CDR3 length is 15 residues. CDR1 SGHDT and CDR2 YYEEEE come from the germline V gene. CDR3 nucleotide sequence: TGTGCCAGCAGCTTGCTGGCGGGGCCAAACAATGAGCAGTTCTTC. This encodes CASSLLAGPNNEQFF. Combining the CDR3 with reference TRBV5-6 and TRBJ2-1 gives the whole variable domain DAGVTQSPTHLIKTRGQQVTLRCSPKSGHDTVSWYQQALGQGPQFIFQYYEEEERQRGNFPDRFSGHQFPNYSSELNVNALLLGDSALYLCASSLLAGPNNEQFFGPGTRLTVL.

The V gene is TRBV3-1 (or the pseudogene TRBV3-2), the J gene TRBJ2-1, with TRBD2 as a possible D gene (6 bases). The germline V gene has CDR1 LGHDT and CDR2 YNNKEL (reference sequence). The CDR3 has 17 residues. Deletions cut 0 bases from V and 0 bases from J, with 12 bases between. Here the CDR3 DNA reads TGTGCCAGCAGCCAAGATGGGGGGACCCCCTCCTACAATGAGCAGTTCTTC. Amino acid sequence: CASSQDGGTPSYNEQFF.

In regard to this clone: This CDR3 is also generated by other DNA sequences in the sample. This chain uses TRBV6-1 with TRBJ2-7; the D gene is possibly TRBD1 (5 bases). The CDR3 consists of 15 residues. With 0 bases removed from V and 6 bases from J, the gap between germline ends came to 15 bases. Germline values: CDR1 MNHNS, CDR2 SASEGT. Here the CDR3 DNA reads TGTGCCAGCAGTGAAGCGCTGAGGCAGGGTCGCGAGCAGTACTTC. Translated, it gives CASSEALRQGREQYF.

This clone was seen once. The rearrangement links TRBV27 to TRBJ1-1; 10 nucleotides align to TRBD1. J was trimmed by 5 bases and V by 6 bases; bases with no gene match: 9. Germline lookup yields CDR1 MNHEY and CDR2 SMNVEV (reference sequence). This CDR3 has 15 residues. The chain's CDR3 is CASSDADRGHTEAFF. DNA of the CDR3: TGTGCCAGCAGCGACGCTGACAGGGGGCATACTGAAGCTTTCTTT.

V is TRBV3-1 (or the pseudogene TRBV3-2) and J is TRBJ2-5; perhaps TRBD1 as D (7 bases). Germline values: CDR1 LGHDT, CDR2 YNNKEL (reference sequence). The ends were cut back, 3 bases at V and 4 bases at J, with 18 bases in the middle. The CDR3 sequence is 16 residues long. Written as DNA, the CDR3 is TGTGCCAGCAGCCAGGCGGGAACAGGGGCCCGAGAGACCCAGTACTTC. It encodes CASSQAGTGARETQYF.

The V and J genes are TRBV6-4 and TRBJ2-1, with D maybe TRBD2 (5 bases). The CDR3 is made up of 13 amino acids. Germline values: CDR1 MRHNA, CDR2 SNTAGT. The ends were cut back, 4 bases at V and 3 bases at J, with 7 bases in the middle. The CDR3 region has the DNA TGTGCCAGCAGTGCGGGGAGCTACAATGAGCAGTTCTTC. Translating it yields CASSAGSYNEQFF.

The J gene is TRBJ2-1, the V gene TRBV7-8; 9 bases line up with TRBD2. Germline-derived CDR1 and CDR2 are SGHVS and FQNEAQ. V lost 6 bases and J lost 8; bases outside the gene matches: 11. This CDR3 has 15 amino acids. CDR3 in amino acids: CASRPRGGDLDEQFF. The CDR3 nucleotides are TGTGCCAGCAGGCCCCGCGGGGGGGATCTGGATGAGCAGTTCTTC.

V usage is TRBV12-3 or TRBV12-4 and J usage is TRBJ2-7, with unresolved D. The CDR3 spans 12 residues. V gave up 1 base and J gave up 2 bases, with 3 bases separating them. The CDR3: CASSLDTYEQYF. The CDR3, as DNA: TGTGCCAGCAGTTTAGACACCTACGAGCAGTACTTC.

This chain joins TRBV5-8 and TRBJ2-7, with 9 bases that match TRBD1. The J segment lost 4 bases and the V segment lost 4 bases, leaving 6 bases of the junction unmatched. The CDR3 length is 14 residues. Germline CDR1 is SGHTS and CDR2 is YDEGEE. CDR3 loop: CASSVGQGRYEQYF. The CDR3 DNA reads as TGTGCCAGCAGCGTGGGACAGGGTCGTTACGAGCAGTACTTC. The variable domain in full, completed from reference TRBV5-8 and TRBJ2-7, reads EAGVTQSPTHLIKTRGQQATLRCSPISGHTSVYWYQQALGLGLQFLLWYDEGEERNRGNFPPRFSGRQFPNYSSELNVNALELEDSALYLCASSVGQGRYEQYFGPGTRLTVT.

The chain combines TRBV6-1 with TRBJ1-1; no clear D gene. Germline V lookup: CDR1 MNHNS, CDR2 SASEGT. The germline V and J ends were trimmed by 2 bases and 12 bases, with 16 bases remaining between them. The CDR3 contains 13 residues. CDR3 sequence (DNA): TGTGCCAGCAGTGAATCGGGTACGGGAGTTTCTTTCTTT. This codes for CASSESGTGVSFF.

This clone appeared once. The rearrangement joins TRBV19 to TRBJ2-2; the D is unclear. The germline V and J ends were trimmed by 1 base and 3 bases, with 12 bases remaining between them. The CDR3 consists of 16 residues. Per germline, CDR1 LNHDA and CDR2 SQIVND (reference sequence). The CDR3 loop reads CASSIAWLKDTGELFF. Here the CDR3 DNA reads TGTGCCAGTAGTATAGCATGGCTTAAAGACACCGGGGAGCTGTTTTTT.

The chain couples TRBV25-1 to TRBJ2-3, with 10 bases that match TRBD2. V was pared by 5 bases and J by 1 base, with 6 bases of the junction left unmatched. From germline, CDR1 is MGHDK and CDR2 SYGVNS. The CDR3 is 16 amino acids. The CDR3 sequence: CASSKDLAGGTDTQYF. The CDR3 DNA sequence: TGTGCCAGCAGTAAAGACCTAGCGGGGGGCACAGATACGCAGTATTTT. Variable domain in full (rest from reference TRBV25-1 and TRBJ2-3): EADIYQTPRYLVIGTGKKITLECSQTMGHDKMYWYQQDPGMELHLIHYSYGVNSTEKGDLSSESTVSRIRTEHFPLTLESARPSHTSQYLCASSKDLAGGTDTQYFGPGTRLTVL.

The chain employs TRBV2 and TRBJ1-5; no reliable D call. The CDR3 extends over 12 amino acids. Germline V gives CDR1 SNHLY, CDR2 FYNNEI. Trimming shortened V by 8 bases and J by 1 base, and 6 bases separated the two germline ends. CDR3 region: CASAASNQPQHF. CDR3 nucleotides: TGTGCCAGCGCGGCGAGCAATCAGCCCCAGCATTTT.